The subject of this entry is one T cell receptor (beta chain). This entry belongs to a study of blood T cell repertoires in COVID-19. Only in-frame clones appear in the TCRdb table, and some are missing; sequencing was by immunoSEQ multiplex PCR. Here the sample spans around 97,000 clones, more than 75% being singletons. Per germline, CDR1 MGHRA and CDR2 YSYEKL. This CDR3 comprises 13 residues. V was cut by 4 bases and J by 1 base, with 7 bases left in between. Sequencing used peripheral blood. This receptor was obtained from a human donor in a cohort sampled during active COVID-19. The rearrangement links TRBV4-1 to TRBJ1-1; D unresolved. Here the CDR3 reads CASSREGNTEAFF. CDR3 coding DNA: TGCGCCAGCAGCCGGGAGGGGAACACTGAAGCTTTCTTT.